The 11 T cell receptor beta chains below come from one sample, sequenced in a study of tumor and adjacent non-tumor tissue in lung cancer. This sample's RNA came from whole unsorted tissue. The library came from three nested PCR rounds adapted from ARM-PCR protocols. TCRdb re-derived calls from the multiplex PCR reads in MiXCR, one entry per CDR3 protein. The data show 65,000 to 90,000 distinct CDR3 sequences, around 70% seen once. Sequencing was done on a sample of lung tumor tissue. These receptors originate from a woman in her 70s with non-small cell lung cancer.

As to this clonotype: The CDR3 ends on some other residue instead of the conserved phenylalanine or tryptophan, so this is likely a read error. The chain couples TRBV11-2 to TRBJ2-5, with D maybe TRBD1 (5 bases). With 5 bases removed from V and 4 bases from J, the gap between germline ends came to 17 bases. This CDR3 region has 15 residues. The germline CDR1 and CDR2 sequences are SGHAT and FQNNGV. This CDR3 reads CASSISYRFTETQYY. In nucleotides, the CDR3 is TGTGCCAGCAGCATTTCGTACAGGTTTACAGAGACCCAGTACTAC.

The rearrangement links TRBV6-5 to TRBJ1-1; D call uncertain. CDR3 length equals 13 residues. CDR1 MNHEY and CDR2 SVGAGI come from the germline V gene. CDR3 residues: CTNSYDRGTEAFF. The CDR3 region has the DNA TGTACCAACAGTTACGATCGGGGCACTGAAGCTTTCTTT.

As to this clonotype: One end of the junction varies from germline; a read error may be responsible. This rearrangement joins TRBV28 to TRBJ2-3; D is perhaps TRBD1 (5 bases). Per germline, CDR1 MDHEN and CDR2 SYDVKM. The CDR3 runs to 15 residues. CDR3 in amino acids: CANSLPSELTDTQYF. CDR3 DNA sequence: TGTGCCAACAGTTTGCCCTCGGAGTTGACAGATACACAGTATTTT.

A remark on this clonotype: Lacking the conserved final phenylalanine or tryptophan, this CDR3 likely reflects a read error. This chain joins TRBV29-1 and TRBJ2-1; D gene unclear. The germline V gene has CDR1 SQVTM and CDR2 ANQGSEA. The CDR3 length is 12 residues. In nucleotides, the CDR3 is TGCAGCGTTGATAAGTCCTACAAAGAGCAGTTCTAC. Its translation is CSVDKSYKEQFY.

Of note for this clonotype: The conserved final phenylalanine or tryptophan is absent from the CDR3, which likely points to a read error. The CDR3 region has the DNA TGCAGCGTTGATTGGGAGGGGTATGAGCAGTTCCTC. It is translated as CSVDWEGYEQFL. The rearrangement joins TRBV29-1 to TRBJ2-1, with 7 bases lining up with TRBD2. CDR1 SQVTM and CDR2 ANQGSEA come from the germline V gene. Trimming cost V 3 bases and J 8 bases; bases outside gene matches: 4. The CDR3 totals 12 residues.

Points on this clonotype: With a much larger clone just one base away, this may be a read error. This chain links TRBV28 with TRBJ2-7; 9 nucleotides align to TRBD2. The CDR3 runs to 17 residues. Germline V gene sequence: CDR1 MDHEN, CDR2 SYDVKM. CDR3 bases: TGTGACAGCAGTTTATACGAGGGGACTAGCCTCCGCTACGAGCAGTACTTC. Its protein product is CDSSLYEGTSLRYEQYF.

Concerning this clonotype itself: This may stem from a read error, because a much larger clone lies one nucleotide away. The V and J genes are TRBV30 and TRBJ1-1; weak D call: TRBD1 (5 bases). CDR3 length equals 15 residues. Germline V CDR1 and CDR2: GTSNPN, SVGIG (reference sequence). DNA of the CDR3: TGTGCCTGGAACGTCGGCCGGGGCTTGAACGCTGAAGCTTTCTTT. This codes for CAWNVGRGLNAEAFF.

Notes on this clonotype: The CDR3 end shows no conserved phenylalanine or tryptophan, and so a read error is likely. CDR3 sequence: CASNQGLGRANEAFL. CDR3 nucleotides: TGCGCCAGCAACCAAGGCCTGGGCAGGGCGAATGAAGCTTTCCTT. This sequence joins TRBV4-1 and TRBJ1-1, with D tentatively TRBD1 (5 bases). CDR1 is MGHRA and CDR2 is YSYEKL in the germline V gene. The CDR3 length is 15 residues.

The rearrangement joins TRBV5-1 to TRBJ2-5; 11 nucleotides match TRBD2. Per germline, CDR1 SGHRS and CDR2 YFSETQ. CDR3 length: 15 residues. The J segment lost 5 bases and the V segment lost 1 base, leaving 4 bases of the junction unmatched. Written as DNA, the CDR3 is TGCGCCAGCAGCTTGACTAGCGGGGGCGAGGAGACCCAGTACTTC. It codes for CASSLTSGGEETQYF.

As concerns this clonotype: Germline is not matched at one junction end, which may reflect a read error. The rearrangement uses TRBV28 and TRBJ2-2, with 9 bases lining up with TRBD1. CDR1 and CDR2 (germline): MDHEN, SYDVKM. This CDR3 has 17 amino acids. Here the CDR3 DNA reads TGTGCCAGCAGTCCCCTCACAGGGGGCGTGGGGACCGGGGATCTGCTTTTT. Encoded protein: CASSPLTGGVGTGDLLF.

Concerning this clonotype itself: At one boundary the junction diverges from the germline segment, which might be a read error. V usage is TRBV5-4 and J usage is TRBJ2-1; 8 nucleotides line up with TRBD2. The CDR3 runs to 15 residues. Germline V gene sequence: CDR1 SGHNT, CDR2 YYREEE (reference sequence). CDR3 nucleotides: TGTGCCAGCGGCTTGGGGCTAGCGGGCGGCGGGAAGCAGTTCTTC. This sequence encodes CASGLGLAGGGKQFF.